The subject of this entry is one T cell receptor (beta chain). 13 Jbeta primers and 60 Vbeta primers were used for the PCR. The assay was immunoSEQ multiplex PCR, and TCRdb's table has in-frame clones only and misses some. In total, the table holds about 65,000 clones. The CDR3 extends over 16 amino acids. Looked up from germline, CDR1 is MGHDK and CDR2 is SYGVNS. Trimming at V came to 3 bases and at J to 0 bases, leaving 7 bases not matched to a gene. These data originate in a study of cytomegalovirus exposure and HLA in healthy donors. This receptor was taken from a boy younger than 18 in good health and CMV-seronegative. The chain recombines TRBV25-1 with TRBJ1-1; 7 bases line up with TRBD1. The sample consisted of PBMCs. CDR3 coding DNA: TGTGCCAGCAGTGATACCCGGACAGGCCTGAACACTGAAGCTTTCTTT. It yields the protein CASSDTRTGLNTEAFF. Full variable domain (remainder filled in from reference TRBV25-1 and TRBJ1-1): EADIYQTPRYLVIGTGKKITLECSQTMGHDKMYWYQQDPGMELHLIHYSYGVNSTEKGDLSSESTVSRIRTEHFPLTLESARPSHTSQYLCASSDTRTGLNTEAFFGQGTRLTVV.